This TCR beta chain was obtained from a study of control samples from healthy donors and cancer patients. This clone has only a few counts. The same CDR3 is also encoded by other DNA sequences in this sample. Clones were read by immunoSEQ multiplex PCR, and TCRdb kept only the in-frame ones, dropping some. The table lists roughly 200,000 clones, about 90% of them singletons. Germline V CDR1 and CDR2: MNHEY, SMNVEV (reference sequence). CDR3 length equals 15 residues. V dropped 2 bases and J dropped 0 bases, with 10 bases sitting between them. This sequence was found in a man under 40 in good health. Sequenced sample: blood. The chain links TRBV27 to TRBJ1-2, with D possibly TRBD1 on 5 matching bases. The CDR3 sequence is CASSLRQGTNYGYTF. The CDR3 DNA reads as TGTGCCAGCAGTTTAAGGCAGGGCACTAACTATGGCTACACCTTC.